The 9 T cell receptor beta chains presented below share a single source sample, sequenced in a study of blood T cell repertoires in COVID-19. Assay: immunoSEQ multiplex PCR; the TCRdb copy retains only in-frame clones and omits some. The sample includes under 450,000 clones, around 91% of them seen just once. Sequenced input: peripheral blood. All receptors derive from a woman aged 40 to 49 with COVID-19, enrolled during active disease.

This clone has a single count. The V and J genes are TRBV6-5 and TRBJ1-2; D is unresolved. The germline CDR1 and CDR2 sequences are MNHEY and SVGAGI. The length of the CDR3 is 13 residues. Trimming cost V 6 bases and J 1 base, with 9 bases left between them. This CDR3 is CASRPGSNYGYTF. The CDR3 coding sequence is TGTGCCAGCAGACCGGGTAGTAACTATGGCTACACCTTC.

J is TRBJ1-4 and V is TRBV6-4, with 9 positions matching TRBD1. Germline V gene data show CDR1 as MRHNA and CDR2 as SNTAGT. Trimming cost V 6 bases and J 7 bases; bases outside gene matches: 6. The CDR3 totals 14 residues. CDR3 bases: TGTGCCAGCAGCCTGGACAGGGGTAGTGAAAAACTGTTTTTT. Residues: CASSLDRGSEKLFF.

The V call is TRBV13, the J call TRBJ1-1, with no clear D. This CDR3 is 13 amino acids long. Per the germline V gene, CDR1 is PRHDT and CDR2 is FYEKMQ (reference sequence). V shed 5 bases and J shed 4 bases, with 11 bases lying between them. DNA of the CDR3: TGTGCCAGCAGCCCCAGGTCCAGCACTGAAGCTTTCTTT. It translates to CASSPRSSTEAFF. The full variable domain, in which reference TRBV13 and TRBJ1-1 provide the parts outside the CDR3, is AAGVIQSPRHLIKEKRETATLKCYPIPRHDTVYWYQQGPGQDPQFLISFYEKMQSDKGSIPDRFSAQQFSDYHSELNMSSLELGDSALYFCASSPRSSTEAFFGQGTRLTVV.

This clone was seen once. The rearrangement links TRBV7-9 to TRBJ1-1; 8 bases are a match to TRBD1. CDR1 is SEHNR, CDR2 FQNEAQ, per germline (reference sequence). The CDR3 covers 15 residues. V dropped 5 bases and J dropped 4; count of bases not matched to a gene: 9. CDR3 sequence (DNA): TGTGCCAGCAGCCGCTCCCAACAGGGGGGCACTGAAGCTTTCTTT. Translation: CASSRSQQGGTEAFF.

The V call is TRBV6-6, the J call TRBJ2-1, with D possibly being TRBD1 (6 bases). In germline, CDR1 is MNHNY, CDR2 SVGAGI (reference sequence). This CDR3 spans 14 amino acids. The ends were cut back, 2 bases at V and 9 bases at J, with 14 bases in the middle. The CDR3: CASSYNRDTPEQFF. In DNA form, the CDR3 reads TGTGCCAGCAGTTACAATAGGGACACCCCTGAGCAGTTCTTC.

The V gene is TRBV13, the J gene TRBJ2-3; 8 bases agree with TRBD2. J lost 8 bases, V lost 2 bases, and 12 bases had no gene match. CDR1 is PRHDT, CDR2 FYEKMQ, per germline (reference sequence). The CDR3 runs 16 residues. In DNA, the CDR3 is TGTGCCAGCAGCTTATGGGTAGCGGGGACGGAAGGTACGCAGTATTTT. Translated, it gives CASSLWVAGTEGTQYF.

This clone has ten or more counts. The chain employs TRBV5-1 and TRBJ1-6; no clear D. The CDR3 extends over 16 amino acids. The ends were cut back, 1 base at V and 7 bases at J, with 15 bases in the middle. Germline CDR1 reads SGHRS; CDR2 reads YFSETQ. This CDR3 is CASSLTSYPQNSPLHF. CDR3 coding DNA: TGCGCCAGCAGCTTGACCAGCTACCCACAGAATTCACCCCTCCACTTT.

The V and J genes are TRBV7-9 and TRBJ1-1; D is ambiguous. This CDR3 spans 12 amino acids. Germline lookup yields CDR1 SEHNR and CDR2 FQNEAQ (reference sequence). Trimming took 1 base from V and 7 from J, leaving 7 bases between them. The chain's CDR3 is CASSLEPREAFF. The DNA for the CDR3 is TGTGCCAGCAGCTTAGAGCCTCGTGAAGCTTTCTTT.

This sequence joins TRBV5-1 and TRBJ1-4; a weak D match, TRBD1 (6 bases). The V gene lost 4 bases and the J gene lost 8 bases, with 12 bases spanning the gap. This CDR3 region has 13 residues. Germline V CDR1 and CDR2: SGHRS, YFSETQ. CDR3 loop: CASSVRGREKLFF. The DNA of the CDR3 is TGCGCCAGCAGCGTCAGGGGTAGAGAAAAACTGTTTTTT.